This T cell receptor beta chain emerged from a study of blood T cells in healthy people across ages. Findings and caveats of the study: CMV status of donors was not determined, possibly confounding expanded clonotype changes.

A sample-barcoded 5' primer and a J-beta primer mix were used in a second PCR of roughly 7 to 12 cycles. TCRdb re-called the 5' RACE reads through MiXCR, storing one row per CDR3 protein. The sample gives around 2 million distinct CDR3 sequences, approximately 39% of which show up once; about 21% is in the top ten. About this clonotype itself: Its specificity is not known.

The source material was blood. This TCR was recovered from a human donor in good health.

The CDR3: CASSETGFSGNTIYF. Here the CDR3 DNA reads TGTGCCAGCAGCGAAACAGGGTTCTCTGGAAACACCATATATTTT. The chain joins TRBV7-2 to TRBJ1-3; a possible D gene is TRBD1 (6 bases). CDR3 length: 15 amino acids. V lost 5 bases and J lost 0, with 11 bases in between. Germline V lookup: CDR1 SGHTA, CDR2 FQGNSA.